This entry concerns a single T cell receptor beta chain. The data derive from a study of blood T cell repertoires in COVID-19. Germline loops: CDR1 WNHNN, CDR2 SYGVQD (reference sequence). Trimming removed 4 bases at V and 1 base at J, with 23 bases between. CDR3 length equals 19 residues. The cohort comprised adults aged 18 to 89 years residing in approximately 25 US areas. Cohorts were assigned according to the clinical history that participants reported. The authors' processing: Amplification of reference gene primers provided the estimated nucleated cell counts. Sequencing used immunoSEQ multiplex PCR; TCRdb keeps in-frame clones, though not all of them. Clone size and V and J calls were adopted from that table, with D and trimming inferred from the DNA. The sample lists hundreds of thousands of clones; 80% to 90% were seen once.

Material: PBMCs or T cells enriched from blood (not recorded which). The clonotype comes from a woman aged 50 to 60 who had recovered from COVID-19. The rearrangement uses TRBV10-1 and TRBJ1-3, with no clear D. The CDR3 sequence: CASSGAEELTRASGNTIYF. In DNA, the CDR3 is TGCGCCAGCAGTGGAGCGGAGGAACTGACCAGAGCTTCTGGAAACACCATATATTTT.